This T cell receptor (beta chain) was sequenced in a study of T cell responses to AZD1222 COVID-19 vaccine. Study-wide findings and caveats: Mostly white British, mostly female donors; authors suggested clonal diversity may be underestimated.

For this clone: What it recognizes is unknown.

The CDR3 runs to 16 residues. The germline CDR1 and CDR2 sequences are SEHNR and FQNEAQ (reference sequence). Trimming pared 5 bases from V and 1 base from J, leaving 16 bases between. Clones were read by immunoSEQ multiplex PCR, and TCRdb kept only the in-frame ones, dropping some. The sample comprises over 65,000 clones, over 80% of which are singletons, and 5% to 6% rests with the top ten. This receptor was taken from an adult in good health. The V and J genes are TRBV7-9 and TRBJ2-3, with D perhaps TRBD2 (6 bases). The sequencing here drew on peripheral blood, taken on day 0 of AZD1222 vaccination. CDR3 sequence: CASSENRDFGTDTQYF. In DNA, the CDR3 is TGTGCCAGCAGCGAAAATCGGGACTTCGGCACAGATACGCAGTATTTT.